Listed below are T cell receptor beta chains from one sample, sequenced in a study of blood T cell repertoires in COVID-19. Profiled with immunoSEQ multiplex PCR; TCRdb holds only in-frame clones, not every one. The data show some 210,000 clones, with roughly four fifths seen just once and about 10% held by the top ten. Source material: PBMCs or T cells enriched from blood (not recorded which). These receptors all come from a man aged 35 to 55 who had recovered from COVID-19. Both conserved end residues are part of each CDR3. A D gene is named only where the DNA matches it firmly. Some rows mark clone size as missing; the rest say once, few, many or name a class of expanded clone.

CAISGAGSASDYGYTF | TGTGCCATCAGTGGAGCAGGGTCGGCTTCGGACTATGGCTACACCTTC | TRBJ1-2 | . | TRBV10-3 | .
CASSSGRRGYTF | TGTGCCAGCAGTTCCGGTCGGAGGGGCTACACCTTC | TRBJ1-2 | . | TRBV12-3/TRBV12-4 | .
CASPGQGAVSSPLHF | TGTGCCTCCCCGGGACAGGGGGCAGTTAGTTCACCCCTCCACTTT | TRBJ1-6 | TRBD1 | TRBV30 | .
CASSSGLRIGDQPQHF | TGTGCCAGCAGCTCGGGACTCCGGATCGGCGATCAGCCCCAGCATTTT | TRBJ1-5 | . | TRBV7-6 | .
CSVYETGDDSNQPQHF | TGCAGCGTTTATGAGACAGGGGACGATAGCAATCAGCCCCAGCATTTT | TRBJ1-5 | TRBD1 | TRBV29-1 | .
CASTLKGTATYAQHF | TGTGCCAGTACCCTAAAGGGGACAGCTACCTACGCCCAGCATTTT | TRBJ1-5 | TRBD1 | TRBV19 | .
CASSSTSGNTIYF | TGTGCCAGCAGCTCAACATCTGGAAACACCATATATTTT | TRBJ1-3 | . | TRBV9 | .
CASSNRGIDQAFF | TGTGCCAGCAGTAACAGGGGTATTGACCAAGCTTTCTTT | TRBJ1-1 | TRBD1 | TRBV12-3/TRBV12-4 | .
CATSEVAGGVETQYF | TGTGCCACCAGTGAGGTAGCGGGAGGAGTGGAGACCCAGTACTTC | TRBJ2-5 | TRBD2 | TRBV24-1 | .
CASSQGGGPYGYTF | TGCGCCAGCAGCCAAGGGGGGGGCCCATATGGCTACACCTTC | TRBJ1-2 | . | TRBV4-1 | few
CASSPLTQGAGTEAFF | TGTGCCAGCTCACCCCTCACCCAGGGGGCTGGCACTGAAGCTTTCTTT | TRBJ1-1 | TRBD1 | TRBV18 | .
CASRRGSTDTQYF | TGTGCCAGCAGACGGGGGTCCACAGATACGCAGTATTTT | TRBJ2-3 | . | TRBV3-1/TRBV3-2 | .
CASSPKGTAYGYTF | TGTGCCAGTAGCCCCAAAGGGACAGCCTATGGCTACACCTTC | TRBJ1-2 | TRBD1 | TRBV19 | .
CASSERQTYGYTF | TGTGCCAGCAGCGAAAGACAGACGTATGGCTACACCTTC | TRBJ1-2 | . | TRBV9 | .
CASSDWGGGYTF | TGTGCCAGCTCCGACTGGGGAGGTGGCTACACCTTC | TRBJ1-2 | . | TRBV6-5 | .
CASSLATYNKPGYTF | TGCGCCAGCAGCTTGGCCACATACAACAAACCCGGCTACACCTTC | TRBJ1-2 | . | TRBV5-1 | .
CAISDPGTGTPEAFF | TGTGCCATCAGTGACCCCGGGACAGGGACCCCTGAAGCTTTCTTT | TRBJ1-1 | TRBD1 | TRBV10-3 | .
CATRPGTGENTQYF | TGTGCCACCCGTCCCGGGACAGGGGAAAATACGCAGTATTTT | TRBJ2-3 | TRBD1 | TRBV2 | .
CSVETRDSIYEQYF | TGCAGCGTTGAGACCCGGGACTCCATCTACGAGCAGTACTTC | TRBJ2-7 | . | TRBV29-1 | .
CASSELSRGYTF | TGTGCCAGCAGTGAATTGTCCCGGGGCTACACCTTC | TRBJ1-2 | . | TRBV25-1 | .
CASSGGGRAGHEQFF | TGTGCCAGCAGCGGTGGGGGGAGGGCCGGGCATGAGCAGTTCTTC | TRBJ2-1 | TRBD2 | TRBV5-4 | .
CASSSGLAGTNTGELFF | TGCGCCAGCAGCTCAGGACTAGCGGGGACTAACACCGGGGAGCTGTTTTTT | TRBJ2-2 | TRBD2 | TRBV5-1 | .
CASSISGVEQYF | TGTGCCAGCAGCATATCAGGGGTCGAGCAGTACTTC | TRBJ2-7 | . | TRBV7-9 | .
CARSGQGVGYTF | TGTGCCAGATCAGGACAGGGGGTGGGCTACACCTTC | TRBJ1-2 | TRBD1 | TRBV2 | .
CASGESGGPPYEQYF | TGTGCTAGTGGGGAGTCCGGGGGGCCTCCCTACGAGCAGTACTTC | TRBJ2-7 | . | TRBV12-5 | once
CASGLVAEAGEAFF | TGTGCTAGTGGTTTGGTAGCTGAGGCAGGGGAAGCTTTCTTT | TRBJ1-1 | . | TRBV12-5 | few
CASRSGLRAHEQFF | TGTGCCAGCAGGAGTGGGTTGAGGGCCCATGAGCAGTTCTTC | TRBJ2-1 | . | TRBV9 | .
CASSKGESRVDEQFF | TGTGCCAGCAGCAAGGGGGAGTCAAGGGTGGATGAGCAGTTCTTC | TRBJ2-1 | . | TRBV4-2 | once
CAISEAGRMNTEAFF | TGTGCCATCAGTGAGGCGGGAAGAATGAACACTGAAGCTTTCTTT | TRBJ1-1 | . | TRBV10-3 | .
CASRTWDRDRYEQYF | TGTGCCAGCCGAACTTGGGACAGGGATCGTTACGAGCAGTACTTC | TRBJ2-7 | TRBD1 | TRBV7-9 | .
CASSIDAGRGENIQYF | TGTGCCAGTAGTATAGATGCGGGCAGGGGTGAAAACATTCAGTACTTC | TRBJ2-4 | . | TRBV19 | .
CASSEAGRRGETQYF | TGTGCCAGCAGTGAAGCGGGGCGGCGTGGAGAGACCCAGTACTTC | TRBJ2-5 | . | TRBV2 | few
CASRLGGTEAFF | TGTGCCAGCAGACTCGGAGGCACTGAAGCTTTCTTT | TRBJ1-1 | . | TRBV7-9 | few
CASSFGRGPVGYTF | TGTGCCAGCAGCTTTGGCAGGGGCCCTGTTGGCTACACCTTC | TRBJ1-2 | . | TRBV7-9 | .
CASSGMGTSGGSTDTQYF | TGTGCCAGCAGCGGAATGGGGACTAGCGGGGGTAGCACAGATACGCAGTATTTT | TRBJ2-3 | TRBD2 | TRBV9 | .
CASSYGGSYEQYF | TGCGCCAGCAGTTACGGGGGCTCCTACGAGCAGTACTTC | TRBJ2-7 | . | TRBV10-1 | .
CASFTTSKGGGTEAFF | TGTGCCAGCTTCACCACATCTAAAGGGGGCGGCACTGAAGCTTTCTTT | TRBJ1-1 | TRBD1 | TRBV18 | once
CASSTTGSTWVETQYF | TGTGCCAGTAGTACGACAGGCTCAACCTGGGTGGAGACCCAGTACTTC | TRBJ2-5 | . | TRBV19 | .
CASSPQGVNTGELFF | TGTGCCAGCAGCCCCCAGGGGGTTAACACCGGGGAGCTGTTTTTT | TRBJ2-2 | TRBD1 | TRBV7-8 | .
CAWAHQGNQPQHF | TGTGCCTGGGCTCACCAGGGGAATCAGCCCCAGCATTTT | TRBJ1-5 | . | TRBV30 | .
CASSPSFGNEQFF | TGTGCCAGCAGCCCCTCCTTCGGCAATGAGCAGTTCTTC | TRBJ2-1 | . | TRBV11-3 | .